These 16 T cell receptor beta chains originate from one sample sequenced in a study of cytomegalovirus exposure and HLA in healthy donors. Some clones are missing from TCRdb's copy, which holds only in-frame ones; the method was immunoSEQ multiplex PCR. The data contain some 170,000 clones, 80% to 90% of them singletons. Sequencing input: PBMCs. The receptors shown here come from a woman aged 25 to 39 in good health and CMV-seronegative.

The V and J genes are TRBV5-1 and TRBJ2-1; D unresolved. The CDR3 runs 15 residues. The V gene lost 4 bases and the J gene lost 8 bases, with 19 bases spanning the gap. CDR1 and CDR2 from the germline V gene are SGHRS and YFSETQ. CDR3 nucleotide sequence: TGCGCCAGCAGCCTACGACTCTCCGGCGCGGATGAGCAGTTCTTC. Protein: CASSLRLSGADEQFF.

The chain recombines TRBV6-1 with TRBJ2-1, with 7 positions matching TRBD2. J gave up 2 bases and V 3 bases, and 4 bases lay outside the gene matches. The CDR3 runs 15 residues. Germline V gene lookup returns CDR1 MNHNS and CDR2 SASEGT. The CDR3 is CASSDGTTPYNEQFF. The CDR3 coding sequence is TGTGCCAGCAGTGACGGGACTACGCCCTACAATGAGCAGTTCTTC.

The V and J genes are TRBV9 and TRBJ2-7; a weak D match, TRBD2 (6 bases). Trimming removed 0 bases at V and 3 bases at J, with 10 bases between. This CDR3 is built from 14 residues. The V gene's germline CDR1 is SGDLS and CDR2 YYNGEE. The CDR3 coding sequence is TGTGCCAGCAGCGTAGGTGGAGGGATCTACGAGCAGTACTTC. It yields the protein CASSVGGGIYEQYF.

The chain employs TRBV9 and TRBJ2-1, with D possibly TRBD1 on 6 matching bases. Germline loops: CDR1 SGDLS, CDR2 YYNGEE. The CDR3 extends over 15 amino acids. Trimming cost V 4 bases and J 6 bases, with 17 bases left between them. CDR3 sequence reads: CASSPGHQTGNEQFF. Here the CDR3 DNA reads TGTGCCAGCAGCCCGGGACATCAAACGGGCAATGAGCAGTTCTTC.

CDR3 loop: CASSQGLLSGNTIYF. The DNA for the CDR3 is TGCGCCAGCAGCCAAGGACTCCTCTCTGGAAACACCATATATTTT. The rearrangement joins TRBV4-1 to TRBJ1-3; D is unclear. Trimming removed 1 base from V and 0 bases from J, with 7 bases in between. The germline CDR1 and CDR2 sequences are MGHRA and YSYEKL. The CDR3 extends over 15 amino acids.

This rearrangement joins TRBV14 to TRBJ2-1; 11 bases fit TRBD2. The CDR3 has 15 amino acids. Looked up from germline, CDR1 is SGHDN and CDR2 is FVKESK. V shed 4 bases, J shed 3 bases, and the junction held 2 bases outside the gene matches. CDR3 residues: CASSPGLADYNEQFF. The CDR3 DNA reads as TGTGCCAGCAGCCCGGGACTAGCGGACTACAATGAGCAGTTCTTC. Full variable domain (missing parts from reference TRBV14 and TRBJ2-1): EAGVTQFPSHSVIEKGQTVTLRCDPISGHDNLYWYRRVMGKEIKFLLHFVKESKQDESGMPNNRFLAERTGGTYSTLKVQPAELEDSGVYFCASSPGLADYNEQFFGPGTRLTVL.

This chain uses TRBV10-1 with TRBJ2-7; 7 nucleotides line up with TRBD2. Trimming took 6 bases from V and 1 from J; bases not matched to a gene: 15. The CDR3 runs 17 residues. Looked up from germline, CDR1 is WNHNN and CDR2 is SYGVQD (reference sequence). CDR3 bases: TGCGCCAGCAGGGAGGTCTTGTCGGGCGGGGGATCCTACGAGCAGTACTTC. It yields the protein CASREVLSGGGSYEQYF.

V usage is TRBV18 and J usage is TRBJ1-2; no firm D call. V shed 2 bases and J shed 8 bases, with 12 bases lying between them. Per the germline V gene, CDR1 is KGHSH and CDR2 is LQKENI. The CDR3 runs to 13 residues. As DNA, the CDR3 is TGTGCCAGCTCACCAATTGATAGAGCGGGCTACACCTTC. Translation gives CASSPIDRAGYTF.

The rearrangement links TRBV18 to TRBJ1-3; D remains ambiguous. The CDR3 covers 14 residues. Per the germline V gene, CDR1 is KGHSH and CDR2 is LQKENI. Between the trimmed V and J ends, which lost 1 base and 0 bases, there was a span of 4 bases. DNA of the CDR3: TGTGCCAGCTCACCACAGAGCTCTGGAAACACCATATATTTT. Translating it yields CASSPQSSGNTIYF.

The chain recombines TRBV2 with TRBJ2-1; D possibly corresponds to TRBD1 (5 bases). Trimming took off 3 bases at V and 7 bases at J, with 10 bases between the two ends. Germline values: CDR1 SNHLY, CDR2 FYNNEI. The CDR3 is 13 residues long. CDR3 sequence reads: CASSDDRGNEQFF. DNA of the CDR3: TGTGCCAGCAGTGACGATAGGGGTAATGAGCAGTTCTTC.

The V call is TRBV28, the J call TRBJ1-5; 8 bases match TRBD1. CDR3 length: 15 residues. Losses at the gene ends were 3 bases for V and 6 bases for J; bases not matched to a gene: 7. Looked up from germline, CDR1 is MDHEN and CDR2 is SYDVKM. The CDR3 region is CASSFQGARGQPQHF. The CDR3 DNA reads as TGTGCCAGCAGTTTCCAGGGGGCGCGGGGTCAGCCCCAGCATTTT.

The chain couples TRBV21-1 to TRBJ1-4; the D segment call TRBD1 is taken from the table without a DNA check. TRBV21-1 is a pseudogene. There are 15 residues in the CDR3. CDR3 nucleotide sequence: TGTGCCAGCAGCAAAGAGACAGGGTCTAATGAAAAACTGTTTTTT. Its translation is CASSKETGSNEKLFF.

The chain joins TRBV7-2 to TRBJ1-2; D is possibly TRBD1 (5 bases). V lost 5 bases and J lost 2, with 15 bases in between. The germline V gene has CDR1 SGHTA and CDR2 FQGNSA. The CDR3 sequence is 15 residues long. CDR3 in DNA: TGTGCCAGCAGCACCCTGGGCCGGGGGAACTATGGCTACACCTTC. Translating gives CASSTLGRGNYGYTF.

A few counts support this clone. The chain uses TRBV6-5 and TRBJ2-7, with 12 bases fitting TRBD2. Germline V gives CDR1 MNHEY, CDR2 SVGAGI. V shed 5 bases and J 6 bases; nucleotides not matched to a gene: 5. The CDR3 covers 14 residues. This CDR3 is CASSKTSGSTEQYF. CDR3 coding DNA: TGTGCCAGCAGTAAGACTAGCGGGAGTACCGAGCAGTACTTC.

CDR3 amino acids: CASSQDGGATQETQYF. The CDR3 coding sequence is TGCGCCAGCAGCCAAGATGGGGGGGCCACCCAAGAGACCCAGTACTTC. This chain connects TRBV4-1 to TRBJ2-5, with D possibly matching TRBD2 (7 bases). V lost 0 bases and J lost 1, with 12 bases in between. Germline V lookup: CDR1 MGHRA, CDR2 YSYEKL. The CDR3 sequence is 16 residues long.

The V and J genes are TRBV4-2 and TRBJ2-3; TRBD2 aligns across 13 bases. Trimming took 4 bases from V and 5 from J; bases not matched to a gene: 9. Per germline, CDR1 LGHNA and CDR2 YNFKEQ. The CDR3 is 17 amino acids. The CDR3 sequence: CASSPRLAGGSIDTQYF. The CDR3 nucleotides read TGTGCCAGCAGCCCCAGACTAGCGGGGGGAAGTATAGATACGCAGTATTTT.